This T cell receptor beta chain came from a study of spatial heterogeneity in lung cancer (dated by TCRdb to about 2019). A note on the overall study: Beta-chain transcripts were consistently detected in greater numbers than alpha-chain transcripts, which likely reflects a higher abundance of beta-chain transcripts. TCR transcript counts in tumor regions correlated strongly with a T cell transcriptional module score from matched bulk RNA-seq. In the raw uncorrected reads, each unique combination of TCR and UMI appeared on average more than ten times. In non-small cell lung cancer, the study made a quantitative comparison of TCR alpha and beta repertoires among multiple tumor regions, matched nontumor lung and blood. Nonsynonymous mutation counts, determined by whole-exome sequencing of tumor tissue, were related to TCR repertoire features. At surgery, hundreds of tumor regions, around 67 matched nontumor lung samples and a few dozen PBMC samples were TCR-sequenced for both alpha and beta chains. The research as a whole found: The number of expanded intratumoral alpha and beta TCRs correlated with the tumor nonsynonymous mutation count. Counts of ubiquitous and regional expanded TCRs correlated with counts of ubiquitous and regional nonsynonymous mutations, respectively. TCR-seq coverage of tumor T cells was estimated at only approximately 7% for alpha chains and more than 11% for beta chains. Additional single-cell paired TCR alpha and beta sequencing was considered necessary to confirm, at a functional level, the hypothesis that regional TCRs recognize regional mutations.

The time point label corresponds to: sample taken at primary tumor resection. The donors were more than 60 patients from the lung TRACERx cohort who had early-stage, untreated non-small cell lung cancer. For TCR sequencing, whole RNA was extracted from tumor and nontumor lung tissue, or from cryopreserved PBMC samples, and no cell sorting was done. Only patients with enough RNA available from two or more tumor regions were chosen for TCR sequencing. A lung pathologist reviewed the tumor and adjacent nontumor lung specimens before the specimens were selected. Libraries were constructed by 5' RACE. Sequencing relied on a NextSeq 500. The TCR library protocol attached a unique molecular identifier to each TCR cDNA molecule to allow correction of PCR and sequencing errors. Under the source paper's analysis protocol: TCR identification, UMI-based error correction and CDR3 extraction were performed with Decombinator tools. Expanded TCRs were defined as those above a frequency of 2 per 1,000, corresponding to the top 1% of the tumor frequency distribution. Expanded tumor TCRs were classed as regional if statistically deemed absent (corrected P<0.05) from at least one tumor region, otherwise ubiquitous. Renyi diversity was computed with the R vegan package after each repertoire had been subsampled 100 times to 5,000 TCRs. CDR3 similarity networks were constructed using string-kernel similarity of amino acid triplets, with links drawn between CDR3s whose pairwise similarity was above 0.82. TCRdb reran the public reads through fastp at Q25 and MiXCR, keeping productive beta chains. Each record represents a unique CDR3 protein, reported with the most common genes and DNA among its rows. TCRdb's processing, not the authors', yielded these V and J calls. The sample table contains several hundred distinct CDR3 sequences; only one count was recorded for approximately 8.5% of them. The ten most abundant clones make up less than 30% of the sample.

Concerning this clonotype: Its antigen is unknown. Qualities for individual bases were not recorded, and no much larger clone is one base off.

The V end loses 2 bases and the J end loses 5 bases, and a stretch of 9 bases separates them. From cysteine to phenylalanine, the CDR3 is 13 amino acids long. The CDR3 DNA has 39 bases and is translated from base 1. Via the germline V gene (reference sequence), CDR1 is PRHDT and CDR2 FYEKMQ. The receptor comes from a male donor with early-stage non-small cell lung cancer. Rearrangement joined TRBV13 to TRBJ2-5; no confident D gene assignment can be made. This sample comprised lung tumor tissue, obtained at surgery. The nucleotides are TGTGCCAGCAGCTTAAACGGAGAGGAGACCCAGTACTTC. It specifies CASSLNGEETQYF.